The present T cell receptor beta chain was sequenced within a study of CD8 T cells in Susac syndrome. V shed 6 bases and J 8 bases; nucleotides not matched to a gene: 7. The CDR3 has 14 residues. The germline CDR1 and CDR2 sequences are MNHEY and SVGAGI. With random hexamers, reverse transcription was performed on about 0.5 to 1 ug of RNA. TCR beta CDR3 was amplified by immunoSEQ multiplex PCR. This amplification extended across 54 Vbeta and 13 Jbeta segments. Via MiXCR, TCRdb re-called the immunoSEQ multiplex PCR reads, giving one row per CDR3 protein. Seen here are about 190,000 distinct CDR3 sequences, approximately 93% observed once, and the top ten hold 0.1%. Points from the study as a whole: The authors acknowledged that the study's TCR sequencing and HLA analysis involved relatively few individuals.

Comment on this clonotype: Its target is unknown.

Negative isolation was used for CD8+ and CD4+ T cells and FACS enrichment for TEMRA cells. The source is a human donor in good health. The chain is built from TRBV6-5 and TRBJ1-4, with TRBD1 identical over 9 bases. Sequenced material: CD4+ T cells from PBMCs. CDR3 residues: CASRRGQGGEKLFF. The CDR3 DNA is TGTGCCAGCAGGCGGGGACAGGGCGGCGAAAAACTGTTTTTT.